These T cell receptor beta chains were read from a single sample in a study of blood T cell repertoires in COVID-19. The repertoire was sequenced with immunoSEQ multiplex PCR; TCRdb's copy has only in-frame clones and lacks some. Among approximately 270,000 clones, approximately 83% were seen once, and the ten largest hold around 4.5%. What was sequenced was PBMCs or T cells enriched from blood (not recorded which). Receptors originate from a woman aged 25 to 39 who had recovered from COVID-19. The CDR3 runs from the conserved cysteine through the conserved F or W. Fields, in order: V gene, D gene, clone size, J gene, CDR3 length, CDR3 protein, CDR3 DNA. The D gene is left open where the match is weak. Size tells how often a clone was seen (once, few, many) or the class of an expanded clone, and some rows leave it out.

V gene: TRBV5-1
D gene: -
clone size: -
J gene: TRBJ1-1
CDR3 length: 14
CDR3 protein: CASSRNNPGTEAFF
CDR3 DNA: TGCGCCAGCAGCCGGAATAATCCGGGCACTGAAGCTTTCTTT

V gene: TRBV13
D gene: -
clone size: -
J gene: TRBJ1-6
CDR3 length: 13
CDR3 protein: CASSSGGNSPLHF
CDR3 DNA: TGTGCCAGCAGCTCGGGAGGGAATTCACCCCTCCACTTT

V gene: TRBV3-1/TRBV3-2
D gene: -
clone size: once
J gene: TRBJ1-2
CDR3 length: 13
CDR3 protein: CASSQGPYDGYTF
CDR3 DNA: TGTGCCAGCAGCCAAGGGCCATACGATGGCTACACCTTC

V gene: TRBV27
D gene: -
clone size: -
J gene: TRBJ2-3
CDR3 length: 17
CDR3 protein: CASSPLVYGTSTDTQYF
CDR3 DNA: TGTGCCAGCAGTCCTCTTGTCTACGGTACCTCCACAGATACGCAGTATTTT

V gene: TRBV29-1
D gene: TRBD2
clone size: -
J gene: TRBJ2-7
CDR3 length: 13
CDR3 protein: CSVKRESRNEQYF
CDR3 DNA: TGCAGCGTTAAGCGGGAGTCTAGGAACGAGCAGTACTTC

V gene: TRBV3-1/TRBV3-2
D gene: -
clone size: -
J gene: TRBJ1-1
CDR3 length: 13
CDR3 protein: CASSLYMNTEAFF
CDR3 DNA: TGTGCCAGCAGCCTTTACATGAACACTGAAGCTTTCTTT

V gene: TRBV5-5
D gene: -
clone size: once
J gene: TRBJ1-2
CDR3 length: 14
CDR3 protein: CASSLDLQPYGYTF
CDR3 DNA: TGTGCCAGCAGCTTGGACCTACAGCCCTATGGCTACACCTTC

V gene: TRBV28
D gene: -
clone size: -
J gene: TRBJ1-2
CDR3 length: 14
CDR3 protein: CASSSHGYRDGYTF
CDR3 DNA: TGTGCCAGCAGTTCCCATGGTTACCGGGATGGCTACACCTTC

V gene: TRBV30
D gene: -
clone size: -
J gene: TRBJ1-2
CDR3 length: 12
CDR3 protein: CARTLGSYGYTF
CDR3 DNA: TGTGCCCGGACACTCGGGTCCTATGGCTACACCTTC

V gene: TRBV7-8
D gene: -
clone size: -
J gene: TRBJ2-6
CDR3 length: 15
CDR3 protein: CASSLYRAGANVLTF
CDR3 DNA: TGTGCCAGCAGCTTATATAGAGCAGGGGCCAACGTCCTGACTTTC

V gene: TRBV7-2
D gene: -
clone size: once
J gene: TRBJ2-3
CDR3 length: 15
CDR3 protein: CASSFQTGRTDTQYF
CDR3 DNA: TGTGCCAGCAGCTTCCAGACAGGCCGCACAGATACGCAGTATTTT

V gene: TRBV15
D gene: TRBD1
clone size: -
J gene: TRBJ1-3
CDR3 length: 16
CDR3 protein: CATSSTGAFSGNTIYF
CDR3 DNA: TGTGCCACCAGCAGTACAGGGGCTTTCTCTGGAAACACCATATATTTT

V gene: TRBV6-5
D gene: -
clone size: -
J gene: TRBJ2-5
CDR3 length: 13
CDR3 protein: CASSYSREGTQYF
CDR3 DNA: TGTGCCAGCAGTTACTCCAGGGAAGGGACCCAGTACTTC

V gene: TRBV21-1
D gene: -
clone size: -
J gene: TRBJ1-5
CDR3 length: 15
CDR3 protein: CASREKRSGVQPQHF
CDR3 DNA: TGTGCCAGCAGAGAAAAGAGGTCAGGGGTCCAGCCCCAGCATTTT

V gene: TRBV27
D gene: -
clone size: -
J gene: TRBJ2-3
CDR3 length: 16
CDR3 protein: CASSFLQGLSTDTQYF
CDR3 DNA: TGTGCCAGCAGTTTTCTTCAGGGCCTAAGCACAGATACGCAGTATTTT

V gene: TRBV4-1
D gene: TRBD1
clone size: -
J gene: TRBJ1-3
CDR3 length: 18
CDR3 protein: CASSPGQGEGIVGNTIYF
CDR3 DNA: TGCGCCAGCAGCCCTGGACAGGGTGAAGGGATCGTCGGAAACACCATATATTTT

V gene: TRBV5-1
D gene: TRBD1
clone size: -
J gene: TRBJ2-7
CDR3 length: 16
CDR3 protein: CASSLAAGRGNYEQYF
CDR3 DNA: TGCGCCAGCAGCTTGGCGGCGGGCAGGGGGAACTACGAGCAGTACTTC

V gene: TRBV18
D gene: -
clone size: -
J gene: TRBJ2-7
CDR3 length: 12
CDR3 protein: CASSPESYEQYF
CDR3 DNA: TGTGCCAGCTCACCGGAGTCCTACGAGCAGTACTTC

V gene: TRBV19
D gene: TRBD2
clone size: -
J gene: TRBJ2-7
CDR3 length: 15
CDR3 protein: CASTTSGGPYYEQYF
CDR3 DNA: TGTGCCAGTACTACTAGCGGGGGCCCGTACTACGAGCAGTACTTC

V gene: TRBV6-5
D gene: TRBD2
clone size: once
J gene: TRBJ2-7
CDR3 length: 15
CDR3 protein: CASSYSTSGGYEQYF
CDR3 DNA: TGTGCCAGCAGTTATTCGACTAGCGGGGGGTACGAGCAGTACTTC

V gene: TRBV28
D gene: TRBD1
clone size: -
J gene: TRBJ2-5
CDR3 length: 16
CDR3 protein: CASSYLGTGGQETQYF
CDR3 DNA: TGTGCCAGCAGTTACTTAGGTACAGGGGGTCAAGAGACCCAGTACTTC

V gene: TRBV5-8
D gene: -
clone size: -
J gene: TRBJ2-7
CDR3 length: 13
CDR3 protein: CASSPRDSYEQYF
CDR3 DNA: TGTGCCAGCAGTCCGCGGGACAGTTACGAGCAGTACTTC

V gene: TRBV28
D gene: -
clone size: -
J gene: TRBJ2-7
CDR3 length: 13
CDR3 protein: CASSQTGLHEQYF
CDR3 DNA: TGTGCCAGCAGTCAAACAGGGCTCCACGAGCAGTACTTC

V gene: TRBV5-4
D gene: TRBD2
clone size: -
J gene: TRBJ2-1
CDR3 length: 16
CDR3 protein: CASSLSISGRLHEQFF
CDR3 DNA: TGTGCCAGCAGCCTATCAATTAGCGGGAGGTTGCATGAGCAGTTCTTC

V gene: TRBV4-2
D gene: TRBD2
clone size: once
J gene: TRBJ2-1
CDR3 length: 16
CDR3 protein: CASSQVLAGAYNEQFF
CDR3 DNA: TGTGCCAGCAGCCAAGTCCTAGCGGGGGCCTACAATGAGCAGTTCTTC

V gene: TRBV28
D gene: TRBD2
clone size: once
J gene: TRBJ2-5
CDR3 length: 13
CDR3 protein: CASRLAGGETQYF
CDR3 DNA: TGTGCCAGCAGATTAGCGGGAGGGGAGACCCAGTACTTC

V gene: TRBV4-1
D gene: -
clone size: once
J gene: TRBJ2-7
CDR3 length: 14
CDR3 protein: CASSQVFGRSRQYF
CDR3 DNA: TGCGCCAGCAGCCAAGTATTTGGCCGCTCACGACAGTACTTC

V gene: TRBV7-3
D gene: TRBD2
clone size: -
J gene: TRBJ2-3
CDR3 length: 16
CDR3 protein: CASSSGTSGFTDTQYF
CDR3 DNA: TGTGCCAGCAGCTCCGGGACTAGCGGATTCACAGATACGCAGTATTTT

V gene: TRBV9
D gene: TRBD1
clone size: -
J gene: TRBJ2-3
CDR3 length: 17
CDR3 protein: CASSTGVGQGTTDTQYF
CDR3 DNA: TGTGCCAGCAGCACAGGAGTGGGACAGGGGACCACAGATACGCAGTATTTT

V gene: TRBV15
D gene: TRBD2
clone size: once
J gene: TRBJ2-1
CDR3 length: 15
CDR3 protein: CATSGPGGLANEQFF
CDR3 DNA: TGTGCCACCAGCGGACCGGGGGGTTTGGCGAATGAGCAGTTCTTC

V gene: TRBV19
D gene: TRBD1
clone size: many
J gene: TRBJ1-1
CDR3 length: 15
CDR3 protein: CASSIETGPHTEAFF
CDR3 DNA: TGTGCCAGTAGTATAGAGACAGGGCCACACACTGAAGCTTTCTTT

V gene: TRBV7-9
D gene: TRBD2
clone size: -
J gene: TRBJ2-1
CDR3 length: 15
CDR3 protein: CASSGRAGVLDEQFF
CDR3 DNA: TGTGCCAGCAGCGGGCGGGCGGGGGTTTTAGATGAGCAGTTCTTC

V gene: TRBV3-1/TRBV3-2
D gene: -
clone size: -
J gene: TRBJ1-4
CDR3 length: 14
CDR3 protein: CASSTAGVGEKLFF
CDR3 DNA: TGTGCCAGCAGCACCGCGGGAGTAGGGGAAAAACTGTTTTTT

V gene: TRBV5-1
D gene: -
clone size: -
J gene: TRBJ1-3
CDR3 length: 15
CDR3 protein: CASSLTGASGNTIYF
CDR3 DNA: TGCGCCAGCAGCTTGACCGGTGCCTCTGGAAACACCATATATTTT

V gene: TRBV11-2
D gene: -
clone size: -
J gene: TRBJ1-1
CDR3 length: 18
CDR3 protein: CASSPRQAAALRRKWAFF
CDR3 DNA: TGTGCCAGCAGCCCTAGACAGGCGGCAGCTCTACGGAGGAAGTGGGCTTTCTTT

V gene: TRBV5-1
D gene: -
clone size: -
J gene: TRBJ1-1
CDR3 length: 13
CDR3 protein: CASSETGFTEAFF
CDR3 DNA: TGCGCCAGCAGCGAAACAGGGTTCACTGAAGCTTTCTTT

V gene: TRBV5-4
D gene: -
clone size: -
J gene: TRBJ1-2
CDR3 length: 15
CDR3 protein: CASSLEVRGSYGYTF
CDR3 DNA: TGTGCCAGCAGCTTGGAAGTCAGGGGAAGCTATGGCTACACCTTC

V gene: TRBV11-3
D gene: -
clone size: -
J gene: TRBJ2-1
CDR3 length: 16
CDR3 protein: CASSLRKAGRYNEQFF
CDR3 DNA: TGTGCCAGCAGCTTAAGGAAGGCGGGGAGATACAATGAGCAGTTCTTC

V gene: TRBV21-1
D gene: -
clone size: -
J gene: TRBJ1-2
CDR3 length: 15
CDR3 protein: CASSKEELECYGYTF
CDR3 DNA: TGTGCCAGCAGCAAAGAGGAGTTAGAGTGCTATGGCTACACCTTC

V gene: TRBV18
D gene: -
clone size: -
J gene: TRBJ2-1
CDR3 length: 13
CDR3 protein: CASSPGRNNEQFF
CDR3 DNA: TGTGCCAGCTCACCAGGGAGGAACAATGAGCAGTTCTTC

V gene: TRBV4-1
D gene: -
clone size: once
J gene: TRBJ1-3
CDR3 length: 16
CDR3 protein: CASSQDRGGLRNTIYF
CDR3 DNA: TGCGCCAGCAGCCAAGATCGCGGGGGGCTGAGAAACACCATATATTTT

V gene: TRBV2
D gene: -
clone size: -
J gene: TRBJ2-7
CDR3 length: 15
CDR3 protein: CASSEGGGWPYEQYF
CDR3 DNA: TGTGCCAGCAGTGAAGGGGGGGGCTGGCCCTACGAGCAGTACTTC

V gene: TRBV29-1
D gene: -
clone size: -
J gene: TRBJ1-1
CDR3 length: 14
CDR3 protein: CSVAGLSANTEAFF
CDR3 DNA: TGCAGCGTGGCGGGACTCTCGGCGAACACTGAAGCTTTCTTT

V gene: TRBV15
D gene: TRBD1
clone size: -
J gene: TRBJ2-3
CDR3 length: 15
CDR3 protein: CATSRDRELTDTQYF
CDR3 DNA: TGTGCCACCAGCAGGGACAGGGAACTCACAGATACGCAGTATTTT

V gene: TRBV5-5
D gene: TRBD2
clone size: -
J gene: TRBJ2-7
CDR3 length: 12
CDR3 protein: CASNSGGDEQYF
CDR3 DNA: TGTGCCAGCAACTCGGGGGGGGACGAGCAGTACTTC

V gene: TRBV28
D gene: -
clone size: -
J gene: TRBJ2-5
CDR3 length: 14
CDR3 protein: CASSFPGAQETQYF
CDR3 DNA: TGTGCCAGCAGTTTTCCAGGGGCTCAAGAGACCCAGTACTTC

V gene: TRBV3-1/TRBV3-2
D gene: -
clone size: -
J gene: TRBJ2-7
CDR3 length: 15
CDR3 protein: CASSQDPQPTYEQYF
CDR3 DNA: TGTGCCAGCAGCCAAGATCCCCAACCTACCTACGAGCAGTACTTC

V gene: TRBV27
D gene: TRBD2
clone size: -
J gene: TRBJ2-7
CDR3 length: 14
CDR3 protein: CASSFSGGGYEQYF
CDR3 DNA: TGTGCCAGCAGTTTCAGCGGGGGCGGCTACGAGCAGTACTTC

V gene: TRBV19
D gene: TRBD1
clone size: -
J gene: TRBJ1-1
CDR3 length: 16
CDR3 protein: CASAHKGTGFHTEAFF
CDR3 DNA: TGTGCCAGTGCTCACAAGGGGACAGGGTTCCACACTGAAGCTTTCTTT